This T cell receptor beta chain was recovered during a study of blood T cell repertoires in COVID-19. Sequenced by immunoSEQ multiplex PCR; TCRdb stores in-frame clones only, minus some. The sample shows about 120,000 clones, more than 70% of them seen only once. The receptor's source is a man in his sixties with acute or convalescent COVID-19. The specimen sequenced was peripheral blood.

CDR3 nucleotide sequence: TGTGCCAGCAGCTTGCAGGAGGGAGTGAGGACAGATACGCAGTATTTT. Protein: CASSLQEGVRTDTQYF. The chain couples TRBV5-6 to TRBJ2-3; tentative D call: TRBD2 (6 bases). Germline assignment: CDR1 SGHDT and CDR2 YYEEEE. CDR3 length: 16 amino acids. Trimming removed 1 base from V and 3 bases from J, with 15 bases in between.